Presented here are 20 T cell receptor beta chains from one specimen sequenced in a study of blood T cell repertoires in COVID-19 (TCRdb year 2020). Library creation used the immunoSEQ multiplex PCR assay. TCRdb limited this immuneACCESS table to in-frame rearrangements with V and J called. A share of clones is missing; checked studies link under half to unresolved V genes, and the rest is unexplained. Within this sample are fewer than 120,000 clones, with approximately 85% of them counted one time only. The ten largest account for about 15% of the sample. Specimen: peripheral blood. These receptors were taken from a woman aged 60-70 years with acute or convalescent COVID-19.

The gene calls are TRBV7-2 and TRBJ2-5; 7 nucleotides match TRBD2. From germline, CDR1 is SGHTA and CDR2 FQGNSA. J lost 4 bases, V lost 2 bases, and 4 bases had no gene match. This CDR3 spans 14 amino acids. Here the CDR3 DNA reads TGTGCCAGCAGCTTATTCACGGGGGGAGAGACCCAGTACTTC. This encodes CASSLFTGGETQYF.

The rearrangement links TRBV30 to TRBJ1-2; D is unclear. The germline CDR1 and CDR2 sequences are GTSNPN and SVGIG (reference sequence). The V and J ends lost 3 bases and 1 base respectively, with 15 bases between them. This CDR3 is 15 amino acids long. For the CDR3, the DNA is TGTGCCTGGAGCCCCTTCCAGGCGGGTAACTATGGCTACACCTTC. This gives the protein CAWSPFQAGNYGYTF. Filled out from reference TRBV30 and TRBJ1-2, the complete variable domain reads SQTIHQWPATLVQPVGSPLSLECTVEGTSNPNLYWYRQAAGRGLQLLFYSVGIGQISSEVPQNLSASRPQDRQFILSSKKLLLSDSGFYLCAWSPFQAGNYGYTFGSGTRLTVV.

The chain joins TRBV5-6 to TRBJ2-5; D may be TRBD1 (6 bases). This CDR3 spans 14 amino acids. V was pared by 0 bases and J by 5 bases, with 11 bases between. Germline V gene lookup returns CDR1 SGHDT and CDR2 YYEEEE. The CDR3 coding sequence is TGTGCCAGCAGCTTGGTACAGGGCCACGAGACCCAGTACTTC. Translation gives CASSLVQGHETQYF.

This clone was detected only once. The gene calls are TRBV11-2 and TRBJ2-1; weak D call: TRBD2 (6 bases). CDR1 SGHAT and CDR2 FQNNGV come from the germline V gene. The CDR3 loop spans 12 amino acids. Trimming shortened V by 8 bases and J by 8 bases, and 13 bases separated the two germline ends. In nucleotides, the CDR3 is TGTGCCAGCGACCCCGGGGGTTATGAGCAGTTCTTC. Translated, it gives CASDPGGYEQFF.

V is TRBV3-1 (or the pseudogene TRBV3-2) and J is TRBJ1-6; D is undetermined. This CDR3 comprises 14 residues. V lost 4 bases and J lost 10, with 14 bases in between. Germline CDR1 is LGHDT and CDR2 is YNNKEL (reference sequence). CDR3 sequence (DNA): TGTGCCAGCAGCCCCGGAGGGCCTACATCACCCCTCCACTTT. Amino acids: CASSPGGPTSPLHF.

The rearrangement joins TRBV6-5 to TRBJ1-2, with 8 nucleotides matching TRBD1. CDR3 length: 15 amino acids. Per germline, CDR1 MNHEY and CDR2 SVGAGI. V gave up 6 bases and J gave up 6 bases; unmatched junction bases: 12. The CDR3 bases are TGTGCCAGCAGCTACCACCCTCGGACAGGGAATGGCTACACCTTC. It codes for CASSYHPRTGNGYTF.

In the case of this clone: The junction and the germline gene differ at one end; a read error may be behind it. J is TRBJ1-6 and V is TRBV7-2, with TRBD1 identical over 9 bases. The CDR3 extends over 15 amino acids. The germline V gene encodes CDR1 SGHTA and CDR2 FQGNSA. The CDR3 loop reads CASSLEGQGGSPLHF. CDR3 bases: TGTGCCAGCAGTTTAGAGGGACAGGGCGGATCACCCCTCCACTTT.

J is TRBJ2-4 and V is TRBV9; D may be TRBD2 (6 bases). Germline-derived CDR1 and CDR2 are SGDLS and YYNGEE. The CDR3 length is 13 residues. Trimming cost V 0 bases and J 9 bases, with 10 bases left between them. The chain's CDR3 is CASSVGGLTIQYF. Written as DNA, the CDR3 is TGTGCCAGCAGCGTAGGGGGACTTACCATTCAGTACTTC.

The rearrangement links TRBV4-3 to TRBJ2-7; no definite D call. The V gene lost 4 bases and the J gene lost 6 bases, with 16 bases spanning the gap. This CDR3 has 14 residues. The germline gives CDR1 LGHNA, CDR2 YSLEER. CDR3 residues: CASSPTTGGGEQYF. The CDR3 DNA reads as TGCGCCAGCAGCCCAACCACTGGCGGCGGCGAGCAGTACTTC.

This clone was seen only a few times. The V call is TRBV19, the J call TRBJ1-1, with D perhaps TRBD1 (5 bases). CDR1 LNHDA and CDR2 SQIVND come from the germline V gene (reference sequence). The CDR3 sequence is 14 residues long. V lost 4 bases and J 3 bases, leaving 12 bases between the germline ends. The CDR3 reads CASSSPGLYTEAFF. The CDR3 coding sequence is TGTGCCAGTAGTAGCCCGGGACTCTACACTGAAGCTTTCTTT.

The CDR3 sequence: CAWRGSEGHTGELFF. The DNA of the CDR3 is TGTGCCTGGAGGGGGTCGGAGGGCCACACCGGGGAGCTGTTTTTT. V and J are TRBV30 and TRBJ2-2; the D gene is possibly TRBD2 (6 bases). V lost 3 bases and J 3 bases, leaving 14 bases between the germline ends. The CDR3 is 15 amino acids. The germline CDR1 and CDR2 sequences are GTSNPN and SVGIG (reference sequence).

V gene TRBV11-3 combines with J gene TRBJ2-3, with TRBD2 identical over 11 bases. The CDR3 loop spans 16 amino acids. V was clipped by 5 bases and J by 3 bases; unmatched bases: 7. Germline CDR1 reads SGHNT; CDR2 reads YENEEA. CDR3 nucleotide sequence: TGTGCCAGCAGCGGACGGACTAGCGGGTATACAGATACGCAGTATTTT. As protein: CASSGRTSGYTDTQYF. The variable domain in full, with the rest retrieved from reference TRBV11-3 and TRBJ2-3, is EAGVVQSPRYKIIEKKQPVAFWCNPISGHNTLYWYLQNLGQGPELLIRYENEEAVDDSQLPKDRFSAERLKGVDSTLKIQPAELGDSAVYLCASSGRTSGYTDTQYFGPGTRLTVL.

The rearrangement joins TRBV9 to TRBJ2-3, with TRBD2 matching 9 bases. Germline loops: CDR1 SGDLS, CDR2 YYNGEE. V was clipped by 4 bases and J by 0 bases; unmatched bases: 6. The CDR3 totals 16 residues. The CDR3 loop is CASSHQRGASTDTQYF. The CDR3 bases are TGTGCCAGCAGCCATCAGCGGGGGGCTAGCACAGATACGCAGTATTTT.

The rearrangement joins TRBV5-6 to TRBJ1-2; no clear D. In germline, CDR1 is SGHDT, CDR2 YYEEEE. The CDR3 has 13 amino acids. Trimming removed 9 bases from V and 4 bases from J, with 16 bases in between. The CDR3 region has the DNA TGTGCCACCACCCCAGGAATGGCCTATGGCTACACCTTC. Its protein product is CATTPGMAYGYTF.

This sequence joins TRBV9 and TRBJ2-1; 9 nucleotides align to TRBD2. CDR1 SGDLS and CDR2 YYNGEE come from the germline V gene. CDR3 length: 14 residues. The V gene end was trimmed by 0 bases and the J gene end by 11 bases; junction bases not matched to a gene: 6. The DNA of the CDR3 is TGTGCCAGCAGCGTAGGCGGGGGGGAAGTTCAGCAGTTCTTC. Translating gives CASSVGGGEVQQFF.

This rearrangement joins TRBV19 to TRBJ2-7; a weak D match, TRBD1 (6 bases). CDR1 is LNHDA, CDR2 SQIVND, per germline (reference sequence). The CDR3 has 14 amino acids. Trimming took off 4 bases at V and 1 base at J, with 11 bases between the two ends. The CDR3 DNA sequence: TGTGCCAGTAGTAGTCAGACAGGTTCCTACGAGCAGTACTTC. Translation gives CASSSQTGSYEQYF.

In this sample, this clone is medium-sized (0.01 to 0.1%). The chain combines TRBV11-3 with TRBJ1-1; D uncertain. CDR3 length equals 14 residues. Germline CDR1 reads SGHNT; CDR2 reads YENEEA. Trimming took 7 bases from V and 1 from J, leaving 13 bases between them. The CDR3 sequence is CASTARARNTEAFF. The CDR3 nucleotides read TGTGCCAGCACGGCGCGGGCGAGGAACACTGAAGCTTTCTTT.

In its sample, this clone was seen a few times. The rearrangement links TRBV4-3 to TRBJ1-3; TRBD1 agrees at 7 bases. This CDR3 has 17 amino acids. Trimming cost V 0 bases and J 6 bases; bases outside gene matches: 11. The V gene's germline CDR1 is LGHNA and CDR2 YSLEER. CDR3 sequence reads: CASSQDPVGQSLNTIYF. The DNA for the CDR3 is TGCGCCAGCAGCCAAGATCCAGTGGGACAGAGTCTAAACACCATATATTTT.

The CDR3 nucleotides are TGTGCCAGTAGTCCCTCCGGGACACCCGATCCCCTCCACTTT. Amino acids: CASSPSGTPDPLHF. V is TRBV19 and J is TRBJ1-6, with D maybe TRBD1 (6 bases). CDR1 is LNHDA and CDR2 is SQIVND in the germline V gene (reference sequence). The CDR3 contains 14 residues. Trimming pared 5 bases from V and 13 bases from J, leaving 18 bases between.

This chain connects TRBV5-6 to TRBJ1-5; D call uncertain. Trimming removed 1 base at V and 2 bases at J, with 10 bases between. The CDR3 covers 15 residues. In germline, CDR1 is SGHDT, CDR2 YYEEEE. Written as DNA, the CDR3 is TGTGCCAGCAGCTTGATTAGCTGGGGCAATCAGCCCCAGCATTTT. Translated, it gives CASSLISWGNQPQHF.